Reported below is one T cell receptor (beta chain). V was trimmed by 0 bases and J by 4 bases, leaving 16 bases between them. The CDR3 totals 16 residues. CDR1 SGHAT and CDR2 FQNNGV come from the germline V gene. The data belong to a study of T cell clones after liver transplantation. Data came from immunoSEQ multiplex PCR; TCRdb stores just in-frame clones and leaves some out. Altogether some 120,000 clones are present, 90% being singletons, with the ten largest covering 0.83%. The TCR was taken from a human patient who received a liver transplant. A share of the T cells may be of graft donor origin. The chain has TRBV11-2 and TRBJ2-7; D is ambiguous. This specimen was CD4+ T cells from blood, taken 12 months after liver transplant. The CDR3 DNA reads TGTGCCAGCAGCTTAGATGGACGGGCCGCTAGGTACGAGCAGTACTTC. It yields the protein CASSLDGRAARYEQYF.